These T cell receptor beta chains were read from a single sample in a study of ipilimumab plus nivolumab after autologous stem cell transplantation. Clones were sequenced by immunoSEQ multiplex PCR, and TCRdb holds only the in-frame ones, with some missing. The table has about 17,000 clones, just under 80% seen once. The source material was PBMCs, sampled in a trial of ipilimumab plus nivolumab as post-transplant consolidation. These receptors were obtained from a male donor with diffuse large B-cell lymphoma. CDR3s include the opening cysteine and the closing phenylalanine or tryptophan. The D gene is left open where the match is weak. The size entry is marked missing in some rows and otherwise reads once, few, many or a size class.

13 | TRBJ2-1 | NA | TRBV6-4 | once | CASSDSTVGEQFF | TGTGCCAGCAGTGACTCGACGGTGGGTGAGCAGTTCTTC
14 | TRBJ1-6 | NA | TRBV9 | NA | CASSVRSDNSPLHF | TGTGCCAGCAGCGTACGCAGTGATAATTCACCCCTCCACTTT
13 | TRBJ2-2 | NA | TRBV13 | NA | CASSLMDTGELFF | TGTGCCAGCAGCTTAATGGACACCGGGGAGCTGTTTTTT
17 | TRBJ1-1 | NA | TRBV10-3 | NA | CAISESTSRPLNTEAFF | TGTGCCATCAGTGAGTCGACCTCTCGGCCCTTGAACACTGAAGCTTTCTTT
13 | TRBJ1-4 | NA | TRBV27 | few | CASSGQGGEKLFF | TGTGCCAGCAGTGGGCAGGGCGGGGAAAAACTGTTTTTT
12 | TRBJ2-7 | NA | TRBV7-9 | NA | CASSYDFYEQYF | TGTGCCAGCAGCTATGACTTCTACGAGCAGTACTTC
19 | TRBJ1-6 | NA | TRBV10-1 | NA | CASTPTDVESSSYNSPLHF | TGCGCCAGCACCCCCACGGACGTTGAATCTAGCTCCTATAATTCACCCCTCCACTTT
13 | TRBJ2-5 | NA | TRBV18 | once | CASSPPVGETQYF | TGTGCCAGCTCACCACCGGTCGGGGAGACCCAGTACTTC
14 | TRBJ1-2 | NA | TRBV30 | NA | CAWSPARGVYGYTF | TGTGCCTGGAGCCCGGCGAGGGGGGTCTATGGCTACACCTTC
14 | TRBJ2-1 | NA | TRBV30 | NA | CAWSAGREFHEQFF | TGTGCCTGGAGTGCGGGCAGGGAATTCCATGAGCAGTTCTTC
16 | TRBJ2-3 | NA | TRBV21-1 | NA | CASSGSSRGRADTQYF | TGTGCCAGCAGCGGATCCTCCAGGGGGCGGGCGGATACGCAGTATTTT
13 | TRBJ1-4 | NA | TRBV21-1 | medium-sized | CASRAGALGKLFF | TGTGCCAGCCGTGCGGGGGCTCTCGGAAAACTGTTTTTT
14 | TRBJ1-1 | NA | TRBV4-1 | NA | CASSQSRGGTEAFF | TGCGCCAGCAGCCAATCGCGGGGCGGCACTGAAGCTTTCTTT
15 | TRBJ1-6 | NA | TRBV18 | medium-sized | CASSPSRADNSPLHF | TGTGCCAGCTCACCATCCAGGGCCGATAATTCACCCCTCCACTTT
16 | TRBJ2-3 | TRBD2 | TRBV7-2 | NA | CASRSGVAGITDTQYF | TGTGCCAGCAGATCAGGGGTAGCGGGGATCACAGATACGCAGTATTTT
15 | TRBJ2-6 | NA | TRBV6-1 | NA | CASIFPGTGANVLTF | TGTGCCAGCATTTTCCCCGGGACCGGGGCCAACGTCCTGACTTTC
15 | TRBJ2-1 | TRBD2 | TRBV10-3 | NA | CAISGPGGDYNEQFF | TGTGCCATCAGTGGACCGGGGGGGGACTACAATGAGCAGTTCTTC
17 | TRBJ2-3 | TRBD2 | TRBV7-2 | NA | CASSLNPRGAYTDTQYF | TGTGCCAGCAGCTTAAACCCGCGGGGGGCGTACACAGATACGCAGTATTTT
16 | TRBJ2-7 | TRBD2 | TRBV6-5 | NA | CASSYSPLAGSYEQYF | TGTGCCAGCAGTTACTCGCCGCTAGCGGGGAGCTACGAGCAGTACTTC
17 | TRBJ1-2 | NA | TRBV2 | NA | CASSERPGGLREYGYTF | TGTGCCAGCAGTGAAAGGCCCGGGGGACTCAGGGAGTATGGCTACACCTTC
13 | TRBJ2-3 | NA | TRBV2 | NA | CASSEFRTDTQYF | TGTGCCAGCAGTGAATTTCGAACAGATACGCAGTATTTT
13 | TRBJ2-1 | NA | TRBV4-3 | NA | CASSQEWPNEQFF | TGCGCCAGCAGCCAAGAATGGCCGAATGAGCAGTTCTTC
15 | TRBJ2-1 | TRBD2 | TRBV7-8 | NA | CASRSYPGGYNEQFF | TGTGCCAGCAGATCATACCCGGGGGGATACAATGAGCAGTTCTTC
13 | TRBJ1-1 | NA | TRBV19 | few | CASSTAWATEAFF | TGTGCCAGTAGTACCGCTTGGGCCACTGAAGCTTTCTTT
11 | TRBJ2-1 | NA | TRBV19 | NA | CATRRVSEQFF | TGTGCCACCAGAAGGGTGAGTGAGCAGTTCTTC
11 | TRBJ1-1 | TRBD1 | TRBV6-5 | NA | CASTDRDEAFF | TGTGCCAGCACGGACAGGGATGAAGCTTTCTTT
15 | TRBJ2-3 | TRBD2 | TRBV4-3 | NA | CASSRTSGSTDTQYF | TGCGCCAGCAGTCGGACTAGCGGAAGCACAGATACGCAGTATTTT
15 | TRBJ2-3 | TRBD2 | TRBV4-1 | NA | CASSHPGGAADTQYF | TGCGCCAGCAGCCACCCGGGAGGGGCGGCAGATACGCAGTATTTT
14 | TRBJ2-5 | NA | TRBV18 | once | CASSPRSYQETQYF | TGTGCCAGCTCACCAAGGAGTTACCAAGAGACCCAGTACTTC
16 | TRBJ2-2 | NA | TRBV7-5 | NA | CARSLAGQGAAGELFF | TGTGCCAGAAGCTTGGCTGGACAGGGGGCGGCCGGGGAGCTGTTTTTT
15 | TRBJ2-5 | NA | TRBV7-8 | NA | CASSLARWNQETQYF | TGTGCCAGCAGCTTAGCGCGCTGGAACCAAGAGACCCAGTACTTC
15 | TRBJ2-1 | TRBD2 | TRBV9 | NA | CASSELAGGDNEQFF | TGTGCCAGCAGCGAGCTAGCGGGGGGAGACAATGAGCAGTTCTTC